A selection of T cell receptor beta chains follows, all from one sample in a study of prognosis after radiotherapy for stage I lung cancer. TCRdb called the multiplex PCR reads again in MiXCR, with one record for every CDR3 protein. Among 20,000 to 30,000 distinct CDR3 sequences listed, roughly 41% were seen once. The starting material was PBMCs, obtained before or after stereotactic body radiation therapy (not recorded which). Receptors were obtained from a donor aged 50 or older with non-small cell lung cancer. The CDR3 runs from the conserved cysteine through the conserved F or W.

V gene	CDR3 protein
TRBV6-1	CASREITLVNYAYTF
TRBV14	CASSQDLAGYNEQFF
TRBV2	CASSGGTGGRSYNEQFF
TRBV6-1	CASRGGSYNEQFF
TRBV12-3/TRBV12-4	CASRLRGELYTGELFF
TRBV7-6	CASSWANTGELFF
TRBV29-1	CSVGEPSPHNEQFF
TRBV6-2/TRBV6-3	CASSSGSWGGKLFF
TRBV28	CASSSSGGIGTDTQYF
TRBV28	CASTRQGASYNSPLHF
TRBV6-1	CASSPAGGIGANVLTF
TRBV29-1	CSVGTGATQPQHF
TRBV6-2/TRBV6-3	CASETGTGWYEQYF
TRBV20-1	CSARGPVYNEQFF
TRBV3-1	CASSLGQGAALGYTF
TRBV6-1	CASSGPYLNQPQHF
TRBV12-3/TRBV12-4	CASSATGGPEQFF
TRBV20-1	CSAQRGGSGETQYF
TRBV19	CASRKTGFNTEAFF
TRBV12-3/TRBV12-4	CASSSGPKKYYTF
TRBV6-2/TRBV6-3	CASSERGSEKLFF
TRBV24-1	CATSDTSSSGANVLTF
TRBV2	CASGHVQETQYF
TRBV18	CASSPLADRAGELFF
TRBV12-3/TRBV12-4	CASSLQGAASGNTIYF
TRBV12-3/TRBV12-4	CASKQTSGELFF
TRBV7-9	CASSELQGANEKLFF
TRBV12-3/TRBV12-4	CASSFRAGGLTGELFF
TRBV19	CASSISLSSGGAKNIQYF